This is a list of T cell receptor beta chains from one sample in a study of cytomegalovirus exposure and HLA in healthy donors. The table came from immunoSEQ multiplex PCR; TCRdb's copy has only in-frame clones and leaves some out. Of over 150,000 clones in the sample, 80% were seen once. The specimen was PBMCs. Receptor source: a man in his late teens or twenties in good health and CMV-seropositive. CDR3s include the opening cysteine and the closing phenylalanine or tryptophan. A D gene is named only where the DNA matches it firmly. A row's size may be missing; if present it is once, few, many or a size class.

>once|TRBD1|TRBV19|TRBJ1-5
CASGQGGRNQPQHF
TGTGCCAGCGGACAGGGAGGGCGCAATCAGCCCCAGCATTTT
>few|TRBD1|TRBV30|TRBJ2-7
CAWSSDRSSYEQYF
TGTGCCTGGAGCTCGGACAGGAGCTCCTACGAGCAGTACTTC
>-|TRBD1|TRBV27|TRBJ2-2
CASSLGTVNTGELFF
TGTGCCAGCAGCCTAGGGACAGTGAACACCGGGGAGCTGTTTTTT
>-|-|TRBV18|TRBJ1-1
CASSHQRTARNTEAFF
TGTGCCAGCTCACACCAAAGGACAGCGCGGAACACTGAAGCTTTCTTT
>-|-|TRBV9|TRBJ2-3
CASSPVSTAVDTQYF
TGTGCCAGCAGCCCCGTCTCAACAGCGGTGGATACGCAGTATTTT
>-|TRBD1|TRBV13|TRBJ2-7
CASSLDPGTGSSPYEQYF
TGTGCCAGCAGCTTAGATCCCGGGACAGGGAGTTCCCCTTACGAGCAGTACTTC
>-|TRBD1|TRBV19|TRBJ1-5
CASSILGQFDDQPQHF
TGTGCCAGTAGTATTCTGGGACAGTTCGATGATCAGCCCCAGCATTTT
>few|TRBD2|TRBV11-3|TRBJ2-1
CASSPDSGRPYNEQFF
TGTGCCAGCAGCCCTGATAGCGGGCGCCCCTACAATGAGCAGTTCTTC
>-|TRBD1|TRBV7-2|TRBJ2-5
CASSLAGTGYETQYF
TGTGCCAGCAGCTTAGCGGGGACAGGGTACGAGACCCAGTACTTC
>-|TRBD2|TRBV18|TRBJ2-1
CASHSSGSYNEQFF
TGTGCCAGCCACAGTAGCGGGAGTTACAATGAGCAGTTCTTC
>-|TRBD2|TRBV7-9|TRBJ2-7
CASSSGWGGEQYF
TGTGCCAGCAGCTCCGGTTGGGGGGGCGAGCAGTACTTC
>-|-|TRBV6-5|TRBJ1-2
CASGGGGGYTF
TGTGCCAGCGGGGGAGGGGGTGGCTACACCTTC
>-|-|TRBV7-9|TRBJ1-4
CASTSLRQDTEKLFF
TGTGCCAGCACGTCATTGAGGCAGGACACTGAAAAACTGTTTTTT
>-|TRBD1|TRBV6-5|TRBJ2-5
CASSYGQGLGETQYF
TGTGCCAGCAGTTACGGACAGGGGTTAGGGGAGACCCAGTACTTC
>-|TRBD2|TRBV30|TRBJ2-1
CAWSSLAGGPNEQFF
TGTGCCTGGAGTTCCCTAGCGGGAGGGCCCAATGAGCAGTTCTTC
>-|-|TRBV5-1|TRBJ1-2
CASSELYMQGKGYTF
TGCGCCAGCAGCGAGTTATATATGCAGGGAAAGGGCTACACCTTC
>-|-|TRBV4-3|TRBJ1-5
CASSQDRGQPQHF
TGCGCCAGCAGCCAAGATAGAGGTCAGCCCCAGCATTTT
>-|TRBD1|TRBV4-1|TRBJ2-7
CASSQGRQGTYEQYF
TGCGCCAGCAGCCAAGGCCGACAGGGAACCTACGAGCAGTACTTC
>-|-|TRBV6-5|TRBJ2-7
CASSSGDYEQYF
TGTGCCAGCAGTTCCGGGGATTACGAGCAGTACTTC
>-|-|TRBV6-1|TRBJ2-1
CASSGGRTYDEQFF
TGTGCCAGCAGTGGGGGGCGAACCTACGATGAGCAGTTCTTC
>-|-|TRBV6-1|TRBJ2-2
CASTETTGELFF
TGTGCCAGTACAGAGACCACCGGGGAGCTGTTTTTT
>few|TRBD1|TRBV15|TRBJ1-1
CATGDRGIGTEAFF
TGTGCCACTGGGGACAGGGGTATCGGCACTGAAGCTTTCTTT
>-|TRBD1|TRBV19|TRBJ2-5
CASSPTGTEETQYF
TGTGCCAGTAGCCCGACCGGGACAGAAGAGACCCAGTACTTC
>-|-|TRBV6-4|TRBJ2-5
CASSEAGVPQETQYF
TGTGCCAGCAGTGAAGCAGGGGTCCCCCAAGAGACCCAGTACTTC
>-|-|TRBV2|TRBJ2-3
CASIWQGGDTQYF
TGTGCCAGCATTTGGCAGGGGGGAGATACGCAGTATTTT
>-|TRBD1|TRBV19|TRBJ1-1
CASSTGGAGIMKNTEAFF
TGTGCCAGTAGCACAGGGGGCGCGGGGATCATGAAGAACACTGAAGCTTTCTTT
>once|-|TRBV7-9|TRBJ2-1
CASSLRRDEQFF
TGTGCCAGCAGCCTTCGGCGGGATGAGCAGTTCTTC
>-|TRBD2|TRBV7-2|TRBJ2-1
CASSSQGRGGSHEQFF
TGTGCCAGCAGCTCCCAGGGGCGGGGGGGCTCCCATGAGCAGTTCTTC
>-|TRBD1|TRBV7-6|TRBJ2-4
CASSLNRGNIQYF
TGTGCCAGCAGCTTAAACAGGGGGAACATTCAGTACTTC
>-|-|TRBV19|TRBJ1-1
CASSVGAGEAFF
TGTGCCAGTAGTGTTGGGGCCGGTGAAGCTTTCTTT
>-|TRBD2|TRBV6-5|TRBJ2-7
CASSYREGDEQYF
TGTGCCAGCAGTTACAGGGAGGGCGACGAGCAGTACTTC
>-|TRBD2|TRBV4-1|TRBJ2-1
CASSQREGGTYNEQFF
TGCGCCAGCAGCCAACGGGAGGGGGGAACCTACAATGAGCAGTTCTTC
>-|-|TRBV9|TRBJ1-3
CASSVAPADKLSGNTIYF
TGTGCCAGCAGCGTAGCCCCAGCCGACAAACTCTCTGGAAACACCATATATTTT
>few|TRBD1|TRBV4-1|TRBJ1-2
CASSSGQGDYGYTF
TGCGCCAGCAGCTCGGGACAGGGGGACTATGGCTACACCTTC
>-|-|TRBV6-5|TRBJ1-3
CATRRGNTIYF
TGTGCCACCCGGCGGGGAAACACCATATATTTT
>-|TRBD2|TRBV4-1|TRBJ2-7
CASSRDRPGASGSIDEQYF
TGCGCCAGCAGCCGGGATCGACCAGGGGCTAGCGGGAGCATTGACGAGCAGTACTTC
>-|TRBD1|TRBV2|TRBJ1-2
CASTEEDRGLAGYTF
TGTGCCAGCACCGAGGAGGACAGGGGGCTGGCTGGCTACACCTTC
>-|TRBD1|TRBV14|TRBJ1-2
CASSQVRGGKNLGNYGYTF
TGTGCCAGCAGCCAAGTACGAGGGGGCAAGAATTTAGGAAACTATGGCTACACCTTC
>-|TRBD2|TRBV7-9|TRBJ2-7
CASSIGGNLYEQYF
TGTGCCAGCAGCATCGGGGGGAACCTCTACGAGCAGTACTTC
>-|-|TRBV6-5|TRBJ1-1
CASSSVTEAFF
TGTGCCAGCAGTTCGGTCACTGAAGCTTTCTTT
>few|TRBD1|TRBV19|TRBJ2-7
CASSMGQGPYEQYF
TGTGCCAGTAGTATGGGACAGGGACCCTACGAGCAGTACTTC
>-|TRBD1|TRBV6-1|TRBJ2-7
CASARNGQGFDEQYF
TGTGCCAGCGCCCGCAACGGACAGGGTTTCGACGAGCAGTACTTC
>-|TRBD2|TRBV7-9|TRBJ2-1
CASSATSGSGNEQFF
TGTGCCAGCAGCGCCACTAGCGGGAGTGGCAATGAGCAGTTCTTC
>-|TRBD2|TRBV27|TRBJ2-1
CASSTFGGDNEQFF
TGTGCCAGCAGCACCTTTGGGGGGGACAATGAGCAGTTCTTC
>once|TRBD1|TRBV19|TRBJ2-1
CASSIPLDRDTEQFF
TGTGCCAGTAGTATACCGCTGGACAGGGATACTGAGCAGTTCTTC
>-|TRBD1|TRBV2|TRBJ2-7
CASSSSGTGLYEQYF
TGTGCCAGCAGTTCCTCCGGGACAGGGCTCTACGAGCAGTACTTC
>-|-|TRBV7-9|TRBJ1-3
CASSLVWTEGNTIYF
TGTGCCAGCAGCTTAGTCTGGACAGAAGGAAACACCATATATTTT
>-|TRBD2|TRBV7-9|TRBJ2-1
CASSLFLVLSGSYNEQFF
TGTGCCAGCAGCTTATTCTTGGTTCTGAGCGGGAGCTACAATGAGCAGTTCTTC
>-|TRBD1|TRBV27|TRBJ1-1
CASRIGGGTEAFF
TGTGCCAGCAGGATAGGGGGCGGCACTGAAGCTTTCTTT
>-|-|TRBV27|TRBJ2-1
CASSQQGNEQFF
TGTGCCAGCAGCCAACAGGGCAATGAGCAGTTCTTC
>-|TRBD1|TRBV28|TRBJ2-3
CASSIHRGRPSDTQYF
TGTGCCAGCAGTATTCACAGGGGACGTCCATCGGATACGCAGTATTTT
>-|TRBD1|TRBV5-1|TRBJ2-7
CASSLDRGRDEQYF
TGCGCCAGCAGCTTGGACAGGGGGCGCGACGAGCAGTACTTC
>-|TRBD1|TRBV19|TRBJ2-1
CASSNTGGPYNEQFF
TGTGCCAGTAGCAATACAGGGGGCCCTTACAATGAGCAGTTCTTC
>-|TRBD2|TRBV5-1|TRBJ2-3
CASSSSTSGDTDTQYF
TGCGCCAGCAGCTCCTCGACTAGCGGGGACACAGATACGCAGTATTTT
>-|-|TRBV6-5|TRBJ1-1
CASSPLRGNTEAFF
TGTGCCAGCAGTCCTCTTAGGGGGAACACTGAAGCTTTCTTT
>-|-|TRBV4-2|TRBJ1-1
CASSQSPGTEAFF
TGTGCCAGCAGCCAATCTCCAGGCACTGAAGCTTTCTTT
>-|-|TRBV2|TRBJ1-4
CASTPQGREKLFF
TGTGCCAGCACCCCCCAGGGGCGCGAAAAACTGTTTTTT
>few|-|TRBV4-1|TRBJ2-6
CASSQVPPSGANGLTF
TGCGCCAGCAGCCAAGTCCCCCCCTCTGGGGCCAACGGCCTGACTTTC